This T cell receptor beta chain was profiled in a study of T cell repertoires in cytomegalovirus infection. Across the whole study: In public TCR beta signatures, there were indications of both CMV infection and matching HLA type. Study-level results: The study found HLA-C-restricted CMV-specific TCR beta clonotypes dominating the ex vivo response. Using cumulative public TCR beta family frequency, the authors identified those who carried CMV together with the relevant HLA.

TCRdb re-derived calls from the reads in MiXCR, one entry per CDR3 protein. Seen here are roughly 150,000 distinct CDR3 sequences, roughly 17% observed once, and the top ten hold around a sixth. This clonotype was observed many times. No antigen is known for it. The sequenced material came from CD8+ T cells from PBMCs. The source of this sequence is a human donor in good health (CMV status not recorded). Some clones in this sample may be carry-over from other donors' samples.

The CDR3 DNA follows: TGTGCCAGCAGCTTAGTCGGGACAGGAAATCAGCCCCAGCATTTT. It codes for CASSLVGTGNQPQHF. The V gene is TRBV7-9, the J gene TRBJ1-5; 8 nucleotides agree with TRBD1. J lost 4 bases, V lost 1 base, and 3 bases had no gene match. CDR3 length equals 15 residues. Germline CDR1 reads SEHNR; CDR2 reads FQNEAQ (reference sequence).